These 15 T cell receptor beta chains were sequenced from one sample in a study of T cell responses to AZD1222 COVID-19 vaccine. Here immunoSEQ multiplex PCR was the method, and the copy in TCRdb shows in-frame clones only, minus some. This table has about 120,000 clones, over 75% appearing once. The sample in question was peripheral blood, obtained on day 0 of AZD1222 vaccination. Receptors originate from an adult in good health.

This clone was found once. CDR3 amino acids: CASSLGGTGGNEQFF. The DNA for the CDR3 is TGTGCCAGCAGCCTGGGGGGGACAGGGGGCAATGAGCAGTTCTTC. The rearrangement links TRBV28 to TRBJ2-1, with 11 positions matching TRBD1. CDR1 and CDR2 from the germline V gene are MDHEN and SYDVKM. The CDR3 covers 15 residues. V dropped 6 bases and J dropped 6; count of bases not matched to a gene: 7.

V and J are TRBV10-1 and TRBJ1-6; D uncertain. Germline CDR1 WNHNN, CDR2 SYGVQD (reference sequence). The ends were cut back, 0 bases at V and 10 bases at J, with 7 bases in the middle. The CDR3 has 13 residues. CDR3 nucleotides: TGCGCCAGCAGTGAGTCGGGAAGATCACCCCTCCACTTT. The encoded protein is CASSESGRSPLHF.

The chain combines TRBV9 with TRBJ1-2; TRBD1 matches at 8 bases. This CDR3 contains 17 residues. Germline CDR1 reads SGDLS; CDR2 reads YYNGEE. The ends lost 3 bases at V and 0 bases at J; junction bases unmatched: 10. The CDR3 sequence: CASSGWGRGPTNYGYTF. CDR3 in DNA: TGTGCCAGCAGCGGGTGGGGCAGGGGGCCCACTAACTATGGCTACACCTTC.

The chain has TRBV9 and TRBJ2-2, with no clear D. Germline values: CDR1 SGDLS, CDR2 YYNGEE. The V and J ends lost 1 base and 0 bases respectively, with 7 bases between them. CDR3 length: 15 residues. The CDR3 spells CASSVRGANTGELFF. CDR3 DNA: TGTGCCAGCAGCGTACGTGGCGCGAACACCGGGGAGCTGTTTTTT.

The chain has TRBV4-1 and TRBJ1-5; 9 bases fit TRBD1. J was trimmed by 6 bases and V by 4 bases; bases with no gene match: 7. This CDR3 region has 15 residues. Germline V CDR1 and CDR2: MGHRA, YSYEKL. The CDR3 region has the DNA TGCGCCAGCAGCCGCGGGACAGGGAGCTCTCAGCCCCAGCATTTT. This sequence encodes CASSRGTGSSQPQHF.

This sequence joins TRBV28 and TRBJ1-2; 7 positions agree with TRBD1. V lost 6 bases and J lost 3; bases outside the gene matches: 13. This CDR3 has 16 residues. CDR1 is MDHEN and CDR2 is SYDVKM in the germline V gene. This chain's CDR3 is CASSPLRGLPYYGYTF. The CDR3 nucleotides are TGTGCCAGCAGCCCTCTAAGGGGGCTCCCTTACTATGGCTACACCTTC.

The V call is TRBV10-3, the J call TRBJ1-1, with D unclear. The CDR3 has 13 amino acids. V was cut by 3 bases and J by 0 bases, with 5 bases left in between. The germline V gene encodes CDR1 ENHRY and CDR2 SYGVKD. CDR3 bases: TGTGCCATCAGTGACAGCATGAACACTGAAGCTTTCTTT. It is translated as CAISDSMNTEAFF.

The chain couples TRBV7-9 to TRBJ2-3; 7 bases match TRBD1. Losses at the gene ends were 5 bases for V and 3 bases for J; bases not matched to a gene: 14. This CDR3 spans 17 amino acids. Germline-derived CDR1 and CDR2 are SEHNR and FQNEAQ (reference sequence). For the CDR3, the DNA is TGTGCCAGCAGCCAAACTGGCGGCCCAGGGGGTACAGATACGCAGTATTTT. Its translation is CASSQTGGPGGTDTQYF.

The V gene is TRBV10-2, the J gene TRBJ2-7; a possible D gene is TRBD1 (6 bases). Germline V gene data show CDR1 as WSHSY and CDR2 as SAAADI. CDR3 length: 14 residues. The ends were cut back, 6 bases at V and 6 bases at J, with 18 bases in the middle. CDR3 in amino acids: CASRRTDQIAEQYF. The CDR3 DNA follows: TGCGCCAGCAGGAGGACAGACCAGATCGCCGAGCAGTACTTC.

The sample holds many counts of this clone. The chain recombines TRBV9 with TRBJ2-3, with 8 bases lining up with TRBD2. The V and J ends lost 0 bases and 2 bases, in that order; junction bases with no gene match: 5. The CDR3 has 16 residues. Germline-derived CDR1 and CDR2 are SGDLS and YYNGEE. In nucleotides, the CDR3 is TGTGCCAGCAGCGTAGGACGGCGGGGGGTCACAGATACGCAGTATTTT. This gives the protein CASSVGRRGVTDTQYF.

The chain recombines TRBV12-3 or TRBV12-4 with TRBJ2-3; 8 bases map to TRBD1. V gave up 4 bases and J gave up 4 bases; unmatched junction bases: 1. The CDR3 totals 13 residues. The CDR3 here is CASSWTGPDTQYF. In DNA form, the CDR3 reads TGTGCCAGCAGTTGGACAGGGCCAGATACGCAGTATTTT.

The gene calls are TRBV7-2 and TRBJ2-6, with 12 bases lining up with TRBD2. With 3 bases clipped from V and 2 bases from J, the junction kept 2 bases outside the gene matches. This CDR3 is built from 17 residues. Germline CDR1 and CDR2: SGHTA and FQGNSA. The CDR3 loop is CASSFGLAGTGANVLTF. The CDR3 DNA follows: TGTGCCAGCAGCTTTGGACTAGCGGGAACTGGGGCCAACGTCCTGACTTTC. The full variable domain, completed using reference TRBV7-2 and TRBJ2-6, is GAGVSQSPSNKVTEKGKDVELRCDPISGHTALYWYRQSLGQGLEFLIYFQGNSAPDKSGLPSDRFSAERTGGSVSTLTIQRTQQEDSAVYLCASSFGLAGTGANVLTFGAGSRLTVL.

The chain couples TRBV5-6 to TRBJ2-7, with D possibly TRBD1 on 5 matching bases. CDR3 length equals 13 residues. The V and J ends lost 1 base and 4 bases respectively, with 9 bases between them. The germline CDR1 and CDR2 sequences are SGHDT and YYEEEE. The CDR3: CASSLNRQYEQYF. As DNA, the CDR3 is TGTGCCAGCAGCTTGAACAGACAGTACGAGCAGTACTTC.

The CDR3 protein is CASSSPGQGAIIGYTF. Here the CDR3 DNA reads TGTGCCAGTAGTTCCCCGGGACAGGGGGCTATTATTGGCTACACCTTC. This chain links TRBV19 with TRBJ1-2; TRBD1 agrees at 12 bases. Germline V gene sequence: CDR1 LNHDA, CDR2 SQIVND (reference sequence). V was pared by 5 bases and J by 7 bases, with 11 bases of the junction left unmatched. The CDR3 is made up of 16 amino acids.

This chain joins TRBV10-3 and TRBJ2-3; unclear D gene. The CDR3 totals 14 residues. CDR1 and CDR2 (germline): ENHRY, SYGVKD. Trimming took off 2 bases at V and 0 bases at J, with 6 bases between the two ends. The CDR3 DNA follows: TGTGCCATCAGTGAGCGCCAGAGCACAGATACGCAGTATTTT. It specifies CAISERQSTDTQYF.